This T cell receptor (beta chain) was recovered during a study of cytomegalovirus exposure and HLA in healthy donors. The PCR had 60 Vbeta and 13 Jbeta primers. Sequenced by immunoSEQ multiplex PCR; TCRdb stores in-frame clones only, minus some. Seen here are 150,000 to 200,000 clones, approximately 81% observed once, and the top ten hold under 1.5%. About this clone itself: No antigen is known for it.

This CDR3 is built from 16 residues. Germline lookup yields CDR1 MNHEY and CDR2 SMNVEV (reference sequence). Trimming pared 3 bases from V and 4 bases from J, leaving 15 bases between. Regarding the study as a whole: The study flagged around 160 TCR beta chains as cytomegalovirus-associated. Presence/absence analyses treated sequencing depth as roughly uniform across donors.

This clonotype was obtained from a man aged 50 or older in good health and CMV-seropositive. The rearrangement links TRBV27 to TRBJ2-2; weak D call: TRBD2 (7 bases). The specimen sequenced was PBMCs. As DNA, the CDR3 is TGTGCCAGCAGTTTGTTCCGGGGGGCGGGCACCGGGGAGCTGTTTTTT. Its translation is CASSLFRGAGTGELFF.